This is a list of T cell receptor beta chains from one sample in a study of T cells in Graves' hyperthyroidism and ophthalmopathy. MiXCR was run by TCRdb on the multiplex PCR reads, yielding one entry per CDR3 protein. The sample carries over 300,000 distinct CDR3 sequences, about 14% recorded once. What was sequenced was blood. Every receptor here comes from a woman aged 60-75 years with Graves' hyperthyroidism. Both conserved end residues are part of each CDR3. The order of the fields is CDR3 protein, CDR3 DNA, D gene, J gene, clone size, V gene. D genes are given only for firm matches. Expanded clones are given a class, and other clones once, few, many or no size at all.

cdr3_aa: CASTGPTGGYTF
cdr3_nt: TGTGCCAGCACCGGGCCGACGGGTGGCTACACCTTC
d_call: .
j_call: TRBJ1-2
clone_size: many
v_call: TRBV3-1

cdr3_aa: CASSLGGLADYNEQFF
cdr3_nt: TGCGCCAGCAGCTTGGGGGGACTAGCGGATTACAATGAGCAGTTCTTC
d_call: TRBD2
j_call: TRBJ2-1
clone_size: .
v_call: TRBV5-1

cdr3_aa: CASSRDRGNYNSPLHF
cdr3_nt: TGTGCCAGCAGCCGAGACAGGGGCAACTATAATTCACCCCTCCACTTT
d_call: TRBD1
j_call: TRBJ1-6
clone_size: many
v_call: TRBV12-3/TRBV12-4

cdr3_aa: CSAPVGGSSYEQYF
cdr3_nt: TGCAGTGCGCCCGTTGGGGGGAGCTCCTACGAGCAGTACTTC
d_call: .
j_call: TRBJ2-7
clone_size: .
v_call: TRBV20-1

cdr3_aa: CASSLLAGSYNEQFF
cdr3_nt: TGTGCCAGCAGCTTATTAGCGGGGTCGTACAATGAGCAGTTCTTC
d_call: TRBD2
j_call: TRBJ2-1
clone_size: few
v_call: TRBV7-8

cdr3_aa: CSASPGTGYTF
cdr3_nt: TGCAGTGCTAGCCCAGGGACTGGCTACACCTTC
d_call: .
j_call: TRBJ1-2
clone_size: many
v_call: TRBV20-1

cdr3_aa: CASSENFNSPLHF
cdr3_nt: TGTGCCAGCAGTGAGAATTTTAATTCACCCCTCCACTTT
d_call: .
j_call: TRBJ1-6
clone_size: few
v_call: TRBV6-1

cdr3_aa: CASSPRKGADYEQYF
cdr3_nt: TGCGCCAGCAGCCCAAGGAAAGGGGCCGACTACGAGCAGTACTTC
d_call: .
j_call: TRBJ2-7
clone_size: many
v_call: TRBV5-1

cdr3_aa: CASSPYRLAGASYNEQFF
cdr3_nt: TGCGCCAGCAGCCCGTATAGACTAGCGGGAGCCTCCTACAATGAGCAGTTCTTC
d_call: TRBD2
j_call: TRBJ2-1
clone_size: many
v_call: TRBV5-1

cdr3_aa: CASSLAGQSYSNQPQHF
cdr3_nt: TGTGCCAGCAGTTTAGCCGGACAGTCATATAGCAATCAGCCCCAGCATTTT
d_call: .
j_call: TRBJ1-5
clone_size: many
v_call: TRBV12-3/TRBV12-4

cdr3_aa: CASSFASGSVDTQYF
cdr3_nt: TGTGCCAGCAGCTTCGCTAGCGGGAGTGTGGATACGCAGTATTTT
d_call: TRBD2
j_call: TRBJ2-3
clone_size: .
v_call: TRBV11-1

cdr3_aa: CSVEDGGSSYEQYF
cdr3_nt: TGCAGCGTTGAAGATGGGGGGAGCTCCTACGAGCAGTACTTC
d_call: .
j_call: TRBJ2-7
clone_size: once
v_call: TRBV29-1

cdr3_aa: CASSPRTNYGYTF
cdr3_nt: TGCGCCAGCAGCCCTAGGACCAACTATGGCTACACCTTC
d_call: .
j_call: TRBJ1-2
clone_size: many
v_call: TRBV5-1

cdr3_aa: CASSLGPGISSYGYTF
cdr3_nt: TGTGCCAGCAGCTTAGGCCCAGGAATTTCTAGCTATGGCTACACCTTC
d_call: .
j_call: TRBJ1-2
clone_size: many
v_call: TRBV11-3

cdr3_aa: CASRGQGSSRETQYF
cdr3_nt: TGTGCCAGCAGAGGACAGGGGAGCAGTAGAGAGACCCAGTACTTC
d_call: TRBD1
j_call: TRBJ2-5
clone_size: many
v_call: TRBV5-4

cdr3_aa: CASSRMDGGGPQHF
cdr3_nt: TGTGCCAGCAGCCGAATGGATGGCGGGGGGCCCCAGCATTTT
d_call: .
j_call: TRBJ1-5
clone_size: many
v_call: TRBV3-1

cdr3_aa: CASSWDVTGNTIYF
cdr3_nt: TGTGCCAGCAGCTGGGACGTTACTGGAAACACCATATATTTT
d_call: .
j_call: TRBJ1-3
clone_size: many
v_call: TRBV12-3/TRBV12-4

cdr3_aa: CASSLKGQSSGNTIYF
cdr3_nt: TGTGCCAGCAGCTTGAAAGGCCAGAGCTCTGGAAACACCATATATTTT
d_call: .
j_call: TRBJ1-3
clone_size: many
v_call: TRBV12-3/TRBV12-4

cdr3_aa: CASSLAGSSSYNEQFF
cdr3_nt: TGCGCCAGCAGCTTGGCCGGTTCGAGCTCCTACAATGAGCAGTTCTTC
d_call: .
j_call: TRBJ2-1
clone_size: many
v_call: TRBV5-1

cdr3_aa: CASSGLQGNEQFF
cdr3_nt: TGTGCCAGTAGTGGGCTACAGGGCAATGAGCAGTTCTTC
d_call: .
j_call: TRBJ2-1
clone_size: few
v_call: TRBV19

cdr3_aa: CATSRVGSSGAGYGQFF
cdr3_nt: TGTGCCACCAGCAGAGTGGGTTCGAGCGGAGCCGGTTATGGGCAGTTCTTC
d_call: .
j_call: TRBJ2-1
clone_size: few
v_call: TRBV15

cdr3_aa: CASGLTWGGTDTQYF
cdr3_nt: TGTGCCAGCGGTTTAACCTGGGGCGGCACAGATACGCAGTATTTT
d_call: .
j_call: TRBJ2-3
clone_size: .
v_call: TRBV27

cdr3_aa: CSVAPWLGNEQFF
cdr3_nt: TGCAGCGTTGCACCTTGGCTGGGCAATGAGCAGTTCTTC
d_call: .
j_call: TRBJ2-1
clone_size: few
v_call: TRBV29-1

cdr3_aa: CATSDGEGTRRFSGANVLTF
cdr3_nt: TGTGCCACCAGTGATGGGGAGGGGACTAGGAGGTTCTCTGGGGCCAACGTCCTGACTTTC
d_call: TRBD2
j_call: TRBJ2-6
clone_size: once
v_call: TRBV24-1

cdr3_aa: CASSDGGGGNQPQHF
cdr3_nt: TGTGCCAGCAGTGATGGGGGGGGTGGCAATCAGCCCCAGCATTTT
d_call: .
j_call: TRBJ1-5
clone_size: many
v_call: TRBV2

cdr3_aa: CASSLSGDEQYF
cdr3_nt: TGTGCCAGCAGCTTATCAGGGGACGAGCAGTACTTC
d_call: .
j_call: TRBJ2-7
clone_size: many
v_call: TRBV11-1

cdr3_aa: CASSLRPETGNEQYF
cdr3_nt: TGTGCCAGCAGCCTTCGGCCCGAGACAGGGAACGAGCAGTACTTC
d_call: TRBD1
j_call: TRBJ2-7
clone_size: few
v_call: TRBV4-2

cdr3_aa: CASSLGLGESSYEQYF
cdr3_nt: TGTGCCAGCAGCTTGGGACTAGGGGAGAGCTCCTACGAGCAGTACTTC
d_call: TRBD2
j_call: TRBJ2-7
clone_size: few
v_call: TRBV9

cdr3_aa: CASSSRDWDNEQFF
cdr3_nt: TGTGCCAGCAGCTCCCGGGACTGGGACAATGAGCAGTTCTTC
d_call: .
j_call: TRBJ2-1
clone_size: .
v_call: TRBV9

cdr3_aa: CSARTGDQETQYF
cdr3_nt: TGCAGTGCGAGGACAGGGGACCAAGAGACCCAGTACTTC
d_call: TRBD1
j_call: TRBJ2-5
clone_size: many
v_call: TRBV20-1

cdr3_aa: CASRPPGTPKAFF
cdr3_nt: TGTGCCAGCAGACCCCCCGGGACCCCGAAGGCTTTCTTT
d_call: .
j_call: TRBJ1-1
clone_size: many
v_call: TRBV28

cdr3_aa: CASSPRGGPKNIQYF
cdr3_nt: TGTGCCAGCAGTCCGCGGGGGGGTCCCAAAAACATTCAGTACTTC
d_call: TRBD2
j_call: TRBJ2-4
clone_size: many
v_call: TRBV12-3/TRBV12-4

cdr3_aa: CASSLDPRWGYEQYF
cdr3_nt: TGTGCCAGCAGCTTAGACCCCAGGTGGGGCTACGAGCAGTACTTC
d_call: .
j_call: TRBJ2-7
clone_size: many
v_call: TRBV11-2

cdr3_aa: CASRLGEGYGYTF
cdr3_nt: TGTGCCAGCAGGCTAGGGGAAGGGTATGGCTACACCTTC
d_call: .
j_call: TRBJ1-2
clone_size: many
v_call: TRBV11-2

cdr3_aa: CASSFWDTQYF
cdr3_nt: TGTGCCAGCAGTTTCTGGGATACGCAGTATTTT
d_call: .
j_call: TRBJ2-3
clone_size: many
v_call: TRBV12-3/TRBV12-4

cdr3_aa: CSARDPGVGEQFF
cdr3_nt: TGCAGTGCTAGAGATCCTGGAGTCGGTGAGCAGTTCTTC
d_call: .
j_call: TRBJ2-1
clone_size: many
v_call: TRBV20-1

cdr3_aa: CASSLGTGDEKLFF
cdr3_nt: TGCGCCAGCAGCCTTGGGACAGGGGATGAAAAACTGTTTTTT
d_call: TRBD1
j_call: TRBJ1-4
clone_size: few
v_call: TRBV5-1

cdr3_aa: CASSRDGYNEQFF
cdr3_nt: TGTGCTAGCAGCCGGGACGGATACAATGAGCAGTTCTTC
d_call: .
j_call: TRBJ2-1
clone_size: .
v_call: TRBV9

cdr3_aa: CATSDWDRGQETQYF
cdr3_nt: TGTGCCACCAGTGATTGGGACAGGGGACAAGAGACCCAGTACTTC
d_call: TRBD1
j_call: TRBJ2-5
clone_size: .
v_call: TRBV24-1

cdr3_aa: CASSLLSSGFSYEQYF
cdr3_nt: TGTGCCAGCAGCTTATTAAGTAGCGGGTTCTCCTACGAGCAGTACTTC
d_call: TRBD2
j_call: TRBJ2-7
clone_size: many
v_call: TRBV7-8

cdr3_aa: CAWSTGNGNEQFF
cdr3_nt: TGTGCCTGGAGTACAGGGAACGGGAATGAGCAGTTCTTC
d_call: .
j_call: TRBJ2-1
clone_size: .
v_call: TRBV30

cdr3_aa: CASSAGGARNEQFF
cdr3_nt: TGTGCCAGCAGTGCTGGGGGAGCGAGGAATGAGCAGTTCTTC
d_call: .
j_call: TRBJ2-1
clone_size: .
v_call: TRBV6-4

cdr3_aa: CSASGRAGSEQYF
cdr3_nt: TGCAGTGCTAGCGGGAGGGCCGGATCCGAGCAGTACTTC
d_call: TRBD2
j_call: TRBJ2-7
clone_size: few
v_call: TRBV20-1

cdr3_aa: CASSPAGTGYGYTF
cdr3_nt: TGTGCCAGCTCACCAGCTGGGACAGGCTATGGCTACACCTTC
d_call: TRBD1
j_call: TRBJ1-2
clone_size: many
v_call: TRBV18

cdr3_aa: CASGLVPNGGYTF
cdr3_nt: TGTGCTAGTGGTTTGGTACCGAACGGGGGCTACACCTTC
d_call: .
j_call: TRBJ1-2
clone_size: .
v_call: TRBV12-5

cdr3_aa: CASSLTGTYGYTF
cdr3_nt: TGTGCCAGCAGCTTAACCGGGACTTATGGCTACACCTTC
d_call: .
j_call: TRBJ1-2
clone_size: few
v_call: TRBV7-9